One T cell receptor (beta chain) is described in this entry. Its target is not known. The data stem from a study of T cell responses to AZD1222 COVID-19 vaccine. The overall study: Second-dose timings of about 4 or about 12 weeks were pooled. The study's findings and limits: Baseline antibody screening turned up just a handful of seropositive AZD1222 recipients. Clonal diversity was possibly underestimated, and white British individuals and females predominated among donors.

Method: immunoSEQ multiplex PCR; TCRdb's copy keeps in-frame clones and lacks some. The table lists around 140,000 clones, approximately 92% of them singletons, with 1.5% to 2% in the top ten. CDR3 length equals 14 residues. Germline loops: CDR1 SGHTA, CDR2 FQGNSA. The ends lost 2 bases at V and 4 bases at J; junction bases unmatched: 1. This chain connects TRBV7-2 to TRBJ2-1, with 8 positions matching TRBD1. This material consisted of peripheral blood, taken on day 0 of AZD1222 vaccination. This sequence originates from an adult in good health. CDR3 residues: CASSLYRGYNEQFF. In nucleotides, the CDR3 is TGTGCCAGCAGCTTATACAGGGGGTACAATGAGCAGTTCTTC.